Below are 29 T cell receptor beta chains sequenced from a single sample in a study of CD8+ T cells in alopecia areata. RNA extraction and reverse transcription yielded cDNA as sequencing template. Clones were read by immunoSEQ multiplex PCR, and TCRdb kept only the in-frame ones, dropping some. The table shows fewer than 200,000 clones, with 50% to 75% occurring only once. The source was CD4+ T cells sorted from blood, collected at week 0. The source of these receptors is a human donor with alopecia areata.

The sample holds many counts of this clone. The genes are TRBV10-3 and TRBJ2-1; 13 nucleotides line up with TRBD2. The germline CDR1 and CDR2 sequences are ENHRY and SYGVKD. J gave up 6 bases and V 10 bases, and 3 bases lay outside the gene matches. This CDR3 is built from 13 residues. The CDR3: CATGLAGANEQFF. DNA for the CDR3: TGTGCCACCGGACTAGCGGGGGCCAATGAGCAGTTCTTC.

This clone was counted at least ten times. The chain couples TRBV6-5 to TRBJ2-3, with no clear D. Germline-derived CDR1 and CDR2 are MNHEY and SVGAGI. Trimming took off 1 base at V and 3 bases at J, with 5 bases between the two ends. CDR3 length: 13 residues. For the CDR3, the DNA is TGTGCCAGCAGTTACTATAGAACAGATACGCAGTATTTT. Translation gives CASSYYRTDTQYF.

CDR3 sequence reads: CASGTGDNYGYTF. DNA of the CDR3: TGTGCCAGCGGGACGGGGGATAACTATGGCTACACCTTC. The chain carries TRBV6-5 and TRBJ1-2; a possible D gene is TRBD1 (5 bases). The length of the CDR3 is 13 residues. V lost 8 bases to trimming and J lost 1 base, with 11 bases between them. Looked up from germline, CDR1 is MNHEY and CDR2 is SVGAGI.

J is TRBJ1-5 and V is TRBV2; 9 positions agree with TRBD1. Germline loops: CDR1 SNHLY, CDR2 FYNNEI. The V segment lost 6 bases and the J segment 0 bases; nucleotides outside the gene matches: 3. The CDR3 has 15 amino acids. The CDR3 sequence is CASSLQGASNQPQHF. In DNA, the CDR3 is TGTGCCAGCAGCTTACAGGGGGCTAGCAATCAGCCCCAGCATTTT.

The rearrangement uses TRBV5-1 and TRBJ1-6, with 8 bases fitting TRBD1. Germline V lookup: CDR1 SGHRS, CDR2 YFSETQ. J was trimmed by 7 bases and V by 4 bases; bases with no gene match: 19. The CDR3 has 19 amino acids. The CDR3 DNA reads as TGCGCCAGCAGCCCCCTCCCCGGCGAACAGACAGGGGAGAATTCACCCCTCCACTTT. This codes for CASSPLPGEQTGENSPLHF. The whole variable domain, filled in from reference TRBV5-1 and TRBJ1-6, reads KAGVTQTPRYLIKTRGQQVTLSCSPISGHRSVSWYQQTPGQGLQFLFEYFSETQRNKGNFPGRFSGRQFSNSRSEMNVSTLELGDSALYLCASSPLPGEQTGENSPLHFGNGTRLTVT.

This clone was observed once. The chain recombines TRBV5-1 with TRBJ2-7; 8 bases map to TRBD1. The length of the CDR3 is 14 residues. The V and J ends lost 4 bases and 0 bases, in that order; junction bases with no gene match: 3. Germline CDR1 and CDR2: SGHRS and YFSETQ. CDR3 residues: CASSLTGASYEQYF. For the CDR3, the DNA is TGCGCCAGCAGCCTGACAGGGGCCTCCTACGAGCAGTACTTC. Full variable domain (missing parts from reference TRBV5-1 and TRBJ2-7): KAGVTQTPRYLIKTRGQQVTLSCSPISGHRSVSWYQQTPGQGLQFLFEYFSETQRNKGNFPGRFSGRQFSNSRSEMNVSTLELGDSALYLCASSLTGASYEQYFGPGTRLTVT.

The V gene is TRBV6-1, the J gene TRBJ2-3; D could derive from TRBD1 or TRBD2 (6 bases each). The V and J ends lost 8 bases and 2 bases respectively, with 14 bases between them. CDR1 MNHNS and CDR2 SASEGT come from the germline V gene. CDR3 size: 14 residues. The CDR3 is CASSEGGSTDTQYF. The CDR3 region has the DNA TGTGCCAGCTCTGAGGGGGGTTCCACAGATACGCAGTATTTT.

This chain links TRBV10-3 with TRBJ2-5; D is unresolved. Per the germline V gene, CDR1 is ENHRY and CDR2 is SYGVKD. The V end lost 2 bases, the J end lost 2 bases, and 6 bases lay between the germline ends. CDR3 length: 13 residues. The CDR3 DNA follows: TGTGCCATCAGTGAGCCCTTGCAAGAGACCCAGTACTTC. Translating it yields CAISEPLQETQYF.

The gene calls are TRBV5-1 and TRBJ2-1; 13 bases fit TRBD2. The V and J ends lost 4 bases and 7 bases, in that order; junction bases with no gene match: 8. CDR1 is SGHRS and CDR2 is YFSETQ in the germline V gene. The CDR3 covers 16 residues. As DNA, the CDR3 is TGCGCCAGCAGCGAACTGACTAGCGGGGGGCGAAATGAGCAGTTCTTC. It specifies CASSELTSGGRNEQFF.

The chain links TRBV30 to TRBJ2-7, with a tentative D call TRBD1 (6 bases). The CDR3 spans 12 residues. The germline V gene has CDR1 GTSNPN and CDR2 SVGIG (reference sequence). V was pared by 5 bases and J by 1 base, with 9 bases between. The CDR3 loop is CAWGQKSYEQYF. Here the CDR3 DNA reads TGTGCCTGGGGACAGAAATCCTACGAGCAGTACTTC.

Many counts were recorded for this clone. The chain's CDR3 is CASSQDQTGGLKPQHF. The CDR3, as DNA: TGTGCCAGCAGCCAAGATCAGACAGGGGGCTTAAAGCCCCAGCATTTT. This chain joins TRBV4-2 and TRBJ1-5; 10 bases line up with TRBD1. There are 16 residues in the CDR3. Germline assignment: CDR1 LGHNA and CDR2 YNFKEQ. V lost 0 bases to trimming and J lost 8 bases; unmatched junction nucleotides: 7.

The J gene is TRBJ1-1, the V gene TRBV20-1; no reliable D call. The germline CDR1 and CDR2 sequences are DFQATT and SNEGSKA (reference sequence). The germline V and J ends were trimmed by 1 base and 5 bases, with 5 bases remaining between them. The CDR3 consists of 11 residues. This CDR3 is CSARVTTEAFF. CDR3 sequence (DNA): TGCAGTGCTAGAGTAACTACTGAAGCTTTCTTT.

This clone was seen a few times. CDR3 bases: TGTGCCAGCAGTTACGGGCTAGCGGGGGGGCGGGCCGAGCAGTTCTTC. Its translation is CASSYGLAGGRAEQFF. The gene calls are TRBV6-5 and TRBJ2-1; 12 bases match TRBD2. Trimming cost V 2 bases and J 10 bases; bases outside gene matches: 9. Germline CDR1 is MNHEY and CDR2 is SVGAGI. CDR3 size: 16 residues.

The chain carries TRBV29-1 and TRBJ1-2; D ambiguous. This CDR3 region has 13 residues. The germline V gene encodes CDR1 SQVTM and CDR2 ANQGSEA. V was clipped by 2 bases and J by 7 bases, with 14 bases between them. CDR3 loop: CSVESRPWGGYTF. The CDR3 coding sequence is TGCAGCGTTGAAAGCCGGCCGTGGGGTGGCTACACCTTC. Together with reference TRBV29-1 and TRBJ1-2, the CDR3 gives the full variable domain: SAVISQKPSRDICQRGTSLTIQCQVDSQVTMMFWYRQQPGQSLTLIATANQGSEATYESGFVIDKFPISRPNLTFSTLTVSNMSPEDSSIYLCSVESRPWGGYTFGSGTRLTVV.

The CDR3 loop reads CAWSGPSGGAYSAKNIQYF. CDR3 nucleotide sequence: TGTGCCTGGAGTGGACCTAGCGGGGGGGCCTATTCAGCCAAAAACATTCAGTACTTC. The V and J genes are TRBV30 and TRBJ2-4; 12 bases map to TRBD2. V lost 1 base, J lost 0 bases, and 10 bases stayed unmatched. CDR3 length equals 19 residues. Germline V lookup: CDR1 GTSNPN, CDR2 SVGIG (reference sequence).

This chain uses TRBV2 with TRBJ2-2; D is uncertain. Trimming left V 6 bases short and J 0 bases short, with 5 bases between. The CDR3 has 13 residues. Germline assignment: CDR1 SNHLY and CDR2 FYNNEI. CDR3 in DNA: TGTGCCAGCAGGGTTTCGAACACCGGGGAGCTGTTTTTT. Translation: CASRVSNTGELFF.

The CDR3 loop reads CASSTRSEQYF. The CDR3, as DNA: TGTGCCAGCAGCACCCGGTCCGAGCAGTACTTC. The chain links TRBV11-2 to TRBJ2-7; no clear D gene. Trimming shortened V by 5 bases and J by 6 bases, and 8 bases separated the two germline ends. Germline values: CDR1 SGHAT, CDR2 FQNNGV. The CDR3 contains 11 residues.

This chain joins TRBV6-6 and TRBJ2-7, with TRBD1 matching over 8 bases. Germline CDR1 is MNHNY and CDR2 is SVGAGI (reference sequence). V shed 5 bases and J 8 bases; nucleotides not matched to a gene: 14. CDR3 length equals 15 residues. For the CDR3, the DNA is TGTGCCAGCAGTCCGACGGACAGGGTTCCTCCTCAGCAGTACTTC. Protein product: CASSPTDRVPPQQYF.

The J gene is TRBJ1-6, the V gene TRBV2; TRBD1 matches 7 bases. Per the germline V gene, CDR1 is SNHLY and CDR2 is FYNNEI. The CDR3 spans 14 residues. Germline trimming cut 6 bases from V and 13 bases from J; bases unmatched to any gene: 12. The CDR3 here is CASSAGTAGGPLHF. CDR3 nucleotide sequence: TGTGCCAGCAGCGCCGGGACAGCCGGGGGGCCCCTCCACTTT.

This clone has a handful of counts. The rearrangement joins TRBV28 to TRBJ2-3, with TRBD1 identical over 9 bases. The trim removed 4 bases at V and 1 base at J, leaving 3 bases unmatched. The germline gives CDR1 MDHEN, CDR2 SYDVKM. This CDR3 is 15 amino acids long. CDR3 coding DNA: TGTGCCAGCAGTTCTCGGGACAGGGGCACAGATACGCAGTATTTT. It encodes CASSSRDRGTDTQYF.

The sample holds one count of this clone. This rearrangement joins TRBV18 to TRBJ1-5; 10 bases are shared with TRBD1. V shed 3 bases, J shed 10 bases, and the junction held 12 bases outside the gene matches. Germline V CDR1 and CDR2: KGHSH, LQKENI. This CDR3 has 16 amino acids. The DNA for the CDR3 is TGTGCCAGCTCACCCATGGGTCCCGGGACAGGGGATCCCCAGCATTTT. It translates to CASSPMGPGTGDPQHF.

This chain joins TRBV29-1 and TRBJ2-4, with D perhaps matching TRBD2 (5 bases). The CDR3 runs 15 residues. The V and J ends lost 7 bases and 1 base respectively, with 17 bases between them. Germline CDR1 is SQVTM and CDR2 is ANQGSEA. CDR3 nucleotide sequence: TGCAGCGCTGCCGTCGGGGATTTTGCCAAAAACATTCAGTACTTC. The encoded protein is CSAAVGDFAKNIQYF.

This rearrangement joins TRBV7-9 to TRBJ2-1, with 7 bases lining up with TRBD1. Germline assignment: CDR1 SEHNR and CDR2 FQNEAQ (reference sequence). Losses at the gene ends were 5 bases for V and 15 bases for J; bases not matched to a gene: 16. CDR3 length equals 14 residues. The CDR3 DNA is TGTGCCAGCAGCCAAACCGAATGGACAGGAATTAGGTTCTTC. Protein: CASSQTEWTGIRFF.

In this sample, this clone turned up a few times. This sequence joins TRBV7-2 and TRBJ1-2, with no clear D. The germline V and J ends were trimmed by 2 bases and 5 bases, with 12 bases remaining between them. The germline CDR1 and CDR2 sequences are SGHTA and FQGNSA. This CDR3 has 14 residues. The CDR3 DNA follows: TGTGCCAGCAGCTTAAATGGGGTTGGGTATGGCTACACCTTC. Translated: CASSLNGVGYGYTF.

This clone was seen just once. This sequence joins TRBV9 and TRBJ1-5; D is undetermined. V lost 3 bases to trimming and J lost 9 bases, with 13 bases between them. In germline, CDR1 is SGDLS, CDR2 YYNGEE. The CDR3 contains 13 residues. The DNA of the CDR3 is TGTGCCAGCAGCGAGGACGGCTTAGGGCCCCAGCATTTT. It yields the protein CASSEDGLGPQHF.

This chain connects TRBV11-2 to TRBJ2-7, with D perhaps TRBD2 (5 bases). From germline, CDR1 is SGHAT and CDR2 FQNNGV. The CDR3 spans 14 residues. V was cut by 1 base and J by 1 base, with 8 bases left in between. In DNA form, the CDR3 reads TGTGCCAGCAGCTTAGGCGGGTTATCCTACGAGCAGTACTTC. Translating gives CASSLGGLSYEQYF.

The table lists this clone with a few counts. The J gene is TRBJ1-3, the V gene TRBV25-1, with 9 nucleotides matching TRBD1. Germline-derived CDR1 and CDR2 are MGHDK and SYGVNS. Trimming removed 3 bases from V and 7 bases from J; junction bases left unmatched: 10. CDR3 size: 16 residues. The CDR3: CASSDPGTGFKNTIYF. Here the CDR3 DNA reads TGTGCCAGCAGTGACCCCGGGACAGGGTTTAAGAACACCATATATTTT.

The rearrangement joins TRBV5-1 to TRBJ1-1, with D unresolved. Deletions cut 0 bases from V and 4 bases from J, with 10 bases between. Germline CDR1 reads SGHRS; CDR2 reads YFSETQ. There are 14 residues in the CDR3. CDR3 residues: CASSLEAAGTEAFF. Here the CDR3 DNA reads TGCGCCAGCAGCTTGGAAGCAGCAGGCACTGAAGCTTTCTTT. The full variable domain, its missing parts supplied by reference TRBV5-1 and TRBJ1-1, is KAGVTQTPRYLIKTRGQQVTLSCSPISGHRSVSWYQQTPGQGLQFLFEYFSETQRNKGNFPGRFSGRQFSNSRSEMNVSTLELGDSALYLCASSLEAAGTEAFFGQGTRLTVV.

The V call is TRBV5-1, the J call TRBJ1-2, with D possibly being TRBD1 (5 bases). Trimming left V 5 bases short and J 2 bases short, with 10 bases between. The CDR3 loop spans 13 amino acids. Germline loops: CDR1 SGHRS, CDR2 YFSETQ. CDR3 coding DNA: TGCGCCAGCAGACCCGGGACCAACTATGGCTACACCTTC. The encoded protein is CASRPGTNYGYTF.